This T cell receptor (beta chain) was captured in a study of shared clonotypes between healthy human individuals. Some clones are missing from TCRdb's copy, which holds only in-frame ones; the method was immunoSEQ multiplex PCR. The repertoire holds about 2.1 million clones, just under 95% seen once, with around 1.7% in the top ten. The CDR3 has 13 residues. Germline CDR1 and CDR2: GTSNPN and SVGIG (reference sequence). V was shortened by 2 bases and J by 6 bases, with 13 bases between the two germline ends. Terminally differentiated effector memory CD45RA+ cells were excluded by CCR7 positive selection of CD45RO-negative cells.

The chain combines TRBV30 with TRBJ1-1; D gene ambiguous. Sequencing was done on a sample of naive CD8+ T cells from PBMCs. The TCR comes from a man between 18 and 29 years old in good health. Some clones in this sample may be carry-over from other donors' samples. CDR3 bases: TGTGCCTGGAGTCGTCCGGGAATCCCTGAAGCTTTCTTT. Its protein is CAWSRPGIPEAFF.